This record concerns one T cell receptor (beta chain) sequence. Its antigen remains unidentified. This CDR3 is 17 amino acids long. With 6 bases clipped from V and 3 bases from J, the junction kept 13 bases outside the gene matches. Germline V lookup: CDR1 MNHEY, CDR2 SVGEGT. Oncomine TCR Beta short-read sequencing was applied to DNA from cultured CD4+ T cells. Researchers extracted genomic DNA from CD4+ T cells that had been cultured. TCRdb independently ran MiXCR on the PCR reads; one entry per CDR3 protein. The repertoire holds roughly 11,000 distinct CDR3 sequences, approximately 39% seen once, with roughly 21% in the top ten. Treatment: 10-day PBMC culture with coronavirus spike peptide pools or control peptides (ViraFEST assay). The collection of CD4+ T cells from the unexposed donor took place before the COVID-19 pandemic (2011-2018). Every well contained around 2 million PBMCs, which were grown with roughly 9.1 IU/ml IL-2 and approximately 9.9 ug/ml peptide pools.

This specimen belongs to a study of vaccination and CD4 T cells after COVID-19. This TCR derives from a human donor in good health. Source material: CD4+ T cells from blood, cultured in vitro. This chain uses TRBV6-2 or TRBV6-3 with TRBJ2-2; 7 bases align to TRBD1. The CDR3 DNA is TGTGCCAGCAGCCTACTACTTACGACAGGGCACACCGGGGAGCTGTTTTTT. Protein product: CASSLLLTTGHTGELFF.